This is a list of T cell receptor beta chains from one sample in a study of T-cell memory formation after mild COVID-19. TCRdb redid the calling of the 5' RACE reads with MiXCR, one entry per CDR3 protein. This table holds about 270,000 distinct CDR3 sequences, about 20% found once. Sequenced sample: PBMCs or a T cell subset sorted from them (not recorded which). Every receptor here comes from a man younger than 35 who had mild COVID-19 (a few samples of this study predate the infection). Cell type and time point are not known. Each CDR3 is given with its conserved first and last residue. Fields, in order: D gene, CDR3 length, V gene, J gene, clone size, CDR3 DNA, CDR3 protein. D genes are given only for firm matches. Clone size is given for some rows only: seen once, a few or many times, or a class if the clone is expanded.

.	14	TRBV7-3	TRBJ2-3	few	TGTGCCAGCAGCTTATCGCGAGACACAGATACGCAGTATTTT	CASSLSRDTDTQYF
TRBD2	15	TRBV11-2	TRBJ2-7	.	TGTGCCAGCAGCTTAGGTCCAGCGGGGGCCTACGAGCAGTACTTC	CASSLGPAGAYEQYF
.	12	TRBV4-1	TRBJ1-1	few	TGCGCCAGCAGCCAAGTAGGTGCTGAAGCTTTCTTT	CASSQVGAEAFF
TRBD2	16	TRBV24-1	TRBJ2-3	many	TGTGCCACCAGTGAGGCCGGGACTAGCTACACAGATACGCAGTATTTT	CATSEAGTSYTDTQYF
.	12	TRBV20-1	TRBJ1-6	.	TGCAGTGCTTTGTCGGGTGGTTCACCCCTCCACTTT	CSALSGGSPLHF
.	14	TRBV10-3	TRBJ1-4	.	TGTGCCATCAGTGAGTCGCAGGGGCGTGAAAAACTGTTTTTT	CAISESQGREKLFF
TRBD2	16	TRBV6-2/TRBV6-3	TRBJ2-2	few	TGTGCCACGTCGACCGGACTAGCGGGGTTACTTGGGGAGCTGTTTTTT	CATSTGLAGLLGELFF
.	16	TRBV7-9	TRBJ2-4	.	TGTGCCAGCAGCTTAGATTGGCAGGGTGCCAAAAACATTCAGTACTTC	CASSLDWQGAKNIQYF
.	18	TRBV6-2/TRBV6-3	TRBJ2-4	.	TGTGCCAGCAGCCCCCAGGCTAGGGAGCCGGGGGCCAAAAACATTCAGTACTTC	CASSPQAREPGAKNIQYF
.	13	TRBV24-1	TRBJ2-3	.	TGTGCCACCAGTGATTGGAGGGACAGTACGCAGTATTTT	CATSDWRDSTQYF
.	15	TRBV6-6	TRBJ1-6	few	TGTGCCAGCAGTTACGCGGGGTTAGCTAATTCACCCCTCCACTTT	CASSYAGLANSPLHF
TRBD2	14	TRBV5-1	TRBJ2-7	.	TGCGCCAGCAGCTTGTTGAGCGGGACCTACGAGCAGTACTTC	CASSLLSGTYEQYF
.	14	TRBV28	TRBJ1-3	few	TGTGCCAGCAGTTTCTCAGCGGAGGGAAACACCATATATTTT	CASSFSAEGNTIYF
TRBD2	16	TRBV9	TRBJ2-3	.	TGTGCCAGCAGCGTGGCTATCGGGGGGGCGTCAGATACGCAGTATTTT	CASSVAIGGASDTQYF
.	14	TRBV4-1	TRBJ1-2	.	TGCGCCAGCAGCGGGACCGGAGGAGGCTATGGCTACACCTTC	CASSGTGGGYGYTF
TRBD1	15	TRBV5-1	TRBJ1-6	few	TGCGCCAGCAGCATGGGACAGGCACTTAATTCACCCCTCCACTTT	CASSMGQALNSPLHF
.	13	TRBV6-5	TRBJ2-1	many	TGTGCCAGCAGGGCGGTGGGGTACAATGAGCAGTTCTTC	CASRAVGYNEQFF
TRBD1	13	TRBV12-3/TRBV12-4	TRBJ1-5	few	TGTGCCAGCAGTTTCCAGGGGGGTCAGCCCCAGCATTTT	CASSFQGGQPQHF
TRBD2	19	TRBV11-2	TRBJ2-3	.	TGTGCCAGCAGCTCCGTCCCGGGACTAGCGGGTGCTAGCACAGATACGCAGTATTTT	CASSSVPGLAGASTDTQYF
.	13	TRBV24-1	TRBJ2-5	few	TGTGCCACCAGTGATTTGCGCGAAGAGACCCAGTACTTC	CATSDLREETQYF
.	15	TRBV20-1	TRBJ2-7	.	TGCAGTGCTAGAGCGGGCTCTGGGGCCGCCTACGAGCAGTACTTC	CSARAGSGAAYEQYF
TRBD2	15	TRBV29-1	TRBJ2-1	few	TGCAGCGTTGCCCGGGGGGTGAGCTCCTACAATGAGCAGTTCTTC	CSVARGVSSYNEQFF
TRBD2	14	TRBV7-9	TRBJ2-7	few	TGTGCCAGCAGCTTAGATGGACTAGCCTACGAGCAGTACTTC	CASSLDGLAYEQYF
TRBD2	17	TRBV3-1	TRBJ2-3	.	TGTGCCAGCAGCCAAGTAGGGACTAGCGGGATCGGGGATACGCAGTATTTT	CASSQVGTSGIGDTQYF
.	15	TRBV27	TRBJ1-2	many	TGTGCCAGCACGAATTACACCGTACCGCGCTATGGCTACACCTTC	CASTNYTVPRYGYTF
.	14	TRBV25-1	TRBJ1-3	.	TGTGCCAGCAGTACGGGCTTGGGTGGAAACACCATATATTTT	CASSTGLGGNTIYF
TRBD1	15	TRBV6-5	TRBJ1-1	.	TGTGCCAGCAGTTACGCCAAGGGGGCTTACACTGAAGCTTTCTTT	CASSYAKGAYTEAFF
TRBD1	14	TRBV6-5	TRBJ1-4	once	TGTGCCAGCAGTCGACAGGGGGTAAAGGAAAAACTGTTTTTT	CASSRQGVKEKLFF
.	15	TRBV12-3/TRBV12-4	TRBJ1-1	few	TGTGCCAGCAGTGCCAACAGGGCGTGGGGCGCTGAAGCTTTCTTT	CASSANRAWGAEAFF
.	14	TRBV3-1	TRBJ1-1	.	TGTGCCAGCAGCCAGGCCCCGGACATAGGTGAAGCTTTCTTT	CASSQAPDIGEAFF
TRBD2	17	TRBV3-1	TRBJ2-5	.	TGTGCCAGCAGCCAAGATGGACTAGCGGGGAGTCAAGAGACCCAGTACTTC	CASSQDGLAGSQETQYF
.	14	TRBV4-1	TRBJ1-2	few	TGCGCCAGCAGCCAACCGACAGGACGGTATGGCTACACCTTC	CASSQPTGRYGYTF
TRBD2	14	TRBV5-6	TRBJ2-5	many	TGTGCCAGCAGCTCGCCCGGGAGGCAAGAGACCCAGTACTTC	CASSSPGRQETQYF
TRBD2	14	TRBV2	TRBJ2-1	.	TGTGCCAGCAGTGCAGAGCGGGGGGGCGTTGAGCAGTTCTTC	CASSAERGGVEQFF
TRBD2	16	TRBV7-2	TRBJ2-3	few	TGTGCCAGCAGCGGAACCGGGACTAGCGGATCAGATACGCAGTATTTT	CASSGTGTSGSDTQYF
.	13	TRBV20-1	TRBJ2-5	few	TGCAGTGCTAGAGATCGGGGTCGAGAGACCCAGTACTTC	CSARDRGRETQYF
TRBD1	15	TRBV18	TRBJ2-2	.	TGTGCCAGCGACACCGGGACAGGATGGGTCGGGGAGCTGTTTTTT	CASDTGTGWVGELFF
.	13	TRBV9	TRBJ2-1	few	TGTGCCAGCGGGGCAAGTTTTTCCAATGAGCAGTTCTTC	CASGASFSNEQFF
.	14	TRBV12-3/TRBV12-4	TRBJ2-3	.	TGTGCCAGCAGGGGAGTGAGGTTCACAGATACGCAGTATTTT	CASRGVRFTDTQYF
TRBD1	18	TRBV4-2	TRBJ2-1	few	TGTGCCAGCAGCCAAGATAGGAGGGGGACAGGGGGAGAAACTGAGCAGTTCTTC	CASSQDRRGTGGETEQFF
TRBD2	15	TRBV19	TRBJ2-5	few	TGTGCCAGTAGGCTAGCGGGGGCCAGACAAGAGACCCAGTACTTC	CASRLAGARQETQYF
.	14	TRBV20-1	TRBJ2-1	.	TGCAGTGCTGCCCCCTTGGGGGCGGGATGGGGGCAGTTCTTC	CSAAPLGAGWGQFF
TRBD2	18	TRBV5-1	TRBJ2-1	.	TGCGCCAGCAGCTTGGTACCAGCGGGGGGGCTCGGGTACAATGAGCAGTTCTTC	CASSLVPAGGLGYNEQFF
.	15	TRBV6-5	TRBJ2-3	few	TGTGCCAGCAGTTACTCCCCTAGATCCACAGATACGCAGTATTTT	CASSYSPRSTDTQYF
.	11	TRBV5-1	TRBJ1-1	many	TGCGCCAGCAGCTTGGAAGGGGAAGCTTTCTTT	CASSLEGEAFF
TRBD1	14	TRBV5-1	TRBJ2-1	.	TGCGCCAGCAGCTGGACAGGGGTCCTCAATGAGCAGTTCTTC	CASSWTGVLNEQFF
TRBD1	14	TRBV5-1	TRBJ1-1	few	TGCGCCAGCACTCGGGACAGGGGTAACGCTGAAGCTTTCTTT	CASTRDRGNAEAFF
.	15	TRBV4-1	TRBJ1-2	.	TGCGCCAGCAGCCAACGACAGGACTCTAACTATGGCTACACCTTC	CASSQRQDSNYGYTF
.	13	TRBV20-1	TRBJ2-5	.	TGCAGTGCACCTAGACGGGGGTTCGAGACCCAGTACTTC	CSAPRRGFETQYF
TRBD1	16	TRBV6-5	TRBJ1-1	few	TGTGCCAGCAGGGCCCCAGGACAGGGGAGCGGCACTGAAGCTTTCTTT	CASRAPGQGSGTEAFF
.	14	TRBV28	TRBJ2-6	.	TGTGCCAGCCACTCGAGCTCTGGGGCCAACGTCCTGACTTTC	CASHSSSGANVLTF
TRBD2	16	TRBV18	TRBJ2-1	few	TGTGCCAGCTCACGTACAACTAGCGGGGGGGACAATGAGCAGTTCTTC	CASSRTTSGGDNEQFF
.	13	TRBV7-9	TRBJ1-2	few	TGTGCCTGCAGCCAGTGGGCAGTCCAGGGCTACACCTTC	CACSQWAVQGYTF
.	12	TRBV7-2	TRBJ2-4	few	TGTGCCAGCAGCTCCGGGGCAAACATTCAGTACTTC	CASSSGANIQYF
.	14	TRBV6-5	TRBJ1-3	.	TGTGCCAGCAGACCCGGACTGAGCAAGCACACCATATATTTT	CASRPGLSKHTIYF
.	14	TRBV6-5	TRBJ2-5	few	TGTGCCAGCAGTTACTCTGTTAGATCTGAGACCCAGTACTTC	CASSYSVRSETQYF
.	12	TRBV11-2	TRBJ1-2	.	TGTGCCAGCAGCTTGGGATCTCTCGGCTACACCTTC	CASSLGSLGYTF
.	14	TRBV7-2	TRBJ1-5	few	TGTGCCAGCAGCTCCACCGGCGCTAATCAGCCCCAGCATTTT	CASSSTGANQPQHF
.	9	TRBV20-1	TRBJ2-1	many	TGCAGTGCTAACTCCGCGCAGTTCTTC	CSANSAQFF